The 23 T cell receptor beta chains below come from one sample, sequenced in a study of cytomegalovirus exposure and HLA in healthy donors. In the PCR, 60 Vbeta and 13 Jbeta primers were used. Generated by immunoSEQ multiplex PCR, the TCRdb table keeps only in-frame clones and is missing some. The table has about 110,000 clones, approximately 70% seen once; the top ten hold 8.4%. Material: PBMCs. All receptors derive from a man between 35 and 55 years old in good health and CMV-seronegative.

The rearrangement uses TRBV6-1 and TRBJ2-3; the D is unclear. The CDR3 extends over 17 amino acids. Per the germline V gene, CDR1 is MNHNS and CDR2 is SASEGT. Trimming took 2 bases from V and 0 from J, leaving 15 bases between them. CDR3 amino acids: CASSEQIVAHSTDTQYF. As DNA, the CDR3 is TGTGCCAGCAGTGAACAAATCGTCGCGCATAGCACAGATACGCAGTATTTT.

The chain has TRBV18 and TRBJ1-6; unclear D gene. Germline V gene lookup returns CDR1 KGHSH and CDR2 LQKENI. The length of the CDR3 is 16 residues. Trimming took 0 bases from V and 9 from J, leaving 15 bases between them. CDR3 DNA sequence: TGTGCCAGCTCACCACCGGAGCTGGGGAGGAGTTCACCCCTCCACTTT. It yields the protein CASSPPELGRSSPLHF.

The chain has TRBV6-6 and TRBJ2-7; no reliable D call. The CDR3 is 11 amino acids. The germline V gene encodes CDR1 MNHNY and CDR2 SVGAGI (reference sequence). V shed 2 bases and J shed 5 bases, with 4 bases lying between them. The CDR3 here is CASSYLHEQYF. The CDR3 coding sequence is TGTGCCAGCAGTTACCTACACGAGCAGTACTTC.

This rearrangement joins TRBV7-9 to TRBJ1-4; maybe TRBD1 (6 bases). This CDR3 contains 14 residues. Looked up from germline, CDR1 is SEHNR and CDR2 is FQNEAQ (reference sequence). The V gene lost 0 bases and the J gene lost 8 bases, with 10 bases spanning the gap. CDR3 residues: CASSLALQGEKLFF. CDR3 in DNA: TGTGCCAGCAGCTTAGCGCTCCAGGGGGAAAAACTGTTTTTT.

This sequence joins TRBV7-2 and TRBJ2-3, with TRBD2 as a possible D gene (6 bases). CDR1 SGHTA and CDR2 FQGNSA come from the germline V gene. The CDR3 runs 12 residues. Trimming shortened V by 11 bases and J by 1 base, and 10 bases separated the two germline ends. The CDR3 bases are TGTGCCTGGGACTTTGGCACAGATACGCAGTATTTT. Its protein product is CAWDFGTDTQYF.

The chain employs TRBV29-1 and TRBJ2-3; D is perhaps TRBD1 (6 bases). V shed 6 bases and J shed 6 bases, with 16 bases lying between them. The CDR3 sequence is 13 residues long. Germline V gives CDR1 SQVTM, CDR2 ANQGSEA. The CDR3, as DNA: TGCAGCGTCCAAGGACAGATCATGGATACGCAGTATTTT. The encoded protein is CSVQGQIMDTQYF.

This clone was seen a handful of times. The chain is built from TRBV29-1 and TRBJ2-2; D gene unclear. Between the trimmed V and J ends, which lost 4 bases and 0 bases, there was a span of 6 bases. The CDR3 length is 13 residues. Looked up from germline, CDR1 is SQVTM and CDR2 is ANQGSEA. The CDR3 sequence is CSVVYTNTGELFF. CDR3 DNA sequence: TGCAGCGTTGTTTACACGAACACCGGGGAGCTGTTTTTT.

The V gene is TRBV25-1, the J gene TRBJ1-4; 10 bases match TRBD1. Germline CDR1 reads MGHDK; CDR2 reads SYGVNS. J was trimmed by 4 bases and V by 3 bases; bases with no gene match: 5. This CDR3 is 16 amino acids long. The DNA for the CDR3 is TGTGCCAGCAGTGATCCCGGGACAGGGGTTAATGAAAAACTGTTTTTT. It yields the protein CASSDPGTGVNEKLFF.

The V gene is TRBV7-9, the J gene TRBJ1-4; no clear D. The germline V gene has CDR1 SEHNR and CDR2 FQNEAQ (reference sequence). There are 19 residues in the CDR3. The ends were cut back, 5 bases at V and 7 bases at J, with 29 bases in the middle. In DNA, the CDR3 is TGTGCCAGCAGCAATCCCCGACCCCGCCGGGCCGAAGCGGGTGAAAAACTGTTTTTT. This sequence encodes CASSNPRPRRAEAGEKLFF.

This sequence joins TRBV6-5 and TRBJ2-7, with 7 bases that match TRBD1. Germline V gene data show CDR1 as MNHEY and CDR2 as SVGAGI. The CDR3 runs to 14 residues. The V gene end was trimmed by 0 bases and the J gene end by 3 bases; junction bases not matched to a gene: 2. In nucleotides, the CDR3 is TGTGCCAGCAGTTACTCGGGACAGATCTACGAGCAGTACTTC. Translating it yields CASSYSGQIYEQYF.

The chain uses TRBV27 and TRBJ1-2; possibly TRBD1 for D (6 bases). V was pared by 6 bases and J by 2 bases, with 13 bases between. The CDR3 consists of 14 residues. Germline V gives CDR1 MNHEY, CDR2 SMNVEV (reference sequence). The DNA of the CDR3 is TGTGCCAGCAGCAATACAGGGCAAAACTATGGCTACACCTTC. As protein: CASSNTGQNYGYTF.

A few counts support this clone. The chain employs TRBV5-1 and TRBJ1-6; 8 positions match TRBD1. J lost 9 bases, V lost 6 bases, and 8 bases had no gene match. Germline V gene lookup returns CDR1 SGHRS and CDR2 YFSETQ. The CDR3 is 14 residues long. For the CDR3, the DNA is TGCGCCAGCACCCTTGGACAGGGCGGTTCACCCCTCCACTTT. This encodes CASTLGQGGSPLHF.

The table lists this clone with a few counts. The chain couples TRBV5-4 to TRBJ2-3, with 8 bases fitting TRBD2. Germline V gene lookup returns CDR1 SGHNT and CDR2 YYREEE (reference sequence). V gave up 6 bases and J gave up 5 bases; unmatched junction bases: 14. The CDR3 length is 16 residues. Here the CDR3 reads CASTLKTGGRGDTQYF. CDR3 DNA sequence: TGTGCCAGCACCCTAAAGACGGGGGGGCGGGGAGATACGCAGTATTTT.

This clone came up a few times. The chain links TRBV28 to TRBJ1-2; D unresolved. In germline, CDR1 is MDHEN, CDR2 SYDVKM. The CDR3 contains 14 residues. V was clipped by 1 base and J by 1 base, with 7 bases between them. In DNA, the CDR3 is TGTGCCAGCAGTTTATCGGCGGTTAACTATGGCTACACCTTC. This codes for CASSLSAVNYGYTF.

The V gene is TRBV4-2, the J gene TRBJ2-1; TRBD2 agrees at 13 bases. From germline, CDR1 is LGHNA and CDR2 YNFKEQ. There are 19 residues in the CDR3. V lost 0 bases to trimming and J lost 0 bases; unmatched junction nucleotides: 5. CDR3 sequence reads: CASSQEGLAGRGSYNEQFF. CDR3 nucleotide sequence: TGTGCCAGCAGCCAAGAGGGACTAGCGGGGAGGGGCTCCTACAATGAGCAGTTCTTC.

This clone was detected a few times. The V call is TRBV19, the J call TRBJ1-3; a weak D match, TRBD1 (5 bases). V was clipped by 3 bases and J by 0 bases, with 12 bases between them. Germline V gives CDR1 LNHDA, CDR2 SQIVND (reference sequence). The CDR3 is made up of 16 amino acids. In nucleotides, the CDR3 is TGTGCCAGTAGTATCACCGGGGGTGGCTCTGGAAACACCATATATTTT. Protein sequence: CASSITGGGSGNTIYF. The variable domain in full, completed from reference TRBV19 and TRBJ1-3, reads DGGITQSPKYLFRKEGQNVTLSCEQNLNHDAMYWYRQDPGQGLRLIYYSQIVNDFQKGDIAEGYSVSREKKESFPLTVTSAQKNPTAFYLCASSITGGGSGNTIYFGEGSWLTVV.

The rearrangement uses TRBV7-9 and TRBJ2-7; D ambiguous. The CDR3 loop spans 12 amino acids. Germline V gives CDR1 SEHNR, CDR2 FQNEAQ (reference sequence). Trimming removed 5 bases from V and 0 bases from J, with 5 bases in between. CDR3 sequence: CASSTSSYEQYF. CDR3 in DNA: TGTGCCAGCAGCACGAGCTCCTACGAGCAGTACTTC.

The chain recombines TRBV2 with TRBJ1-2, with 12 bases that match TRBD1. The CDR3 covers 18 residues. Germline V CDR1 and CDR2: SNHLY, FYNNEI. V was clipped by 3 bases and J by 6 bases; unmatched bases: 14. In nucleotides, the CDR3 is TGTGCCAGCAGTGAGCAAAGGGTCACCGGGACAGGGGGCGATGGCTACACCTTC. Amino acid sequence: CASSEQRVTGTGGDGYTF. Variable domain in full (rest from reference TRBV2 and TRBJ1-2): EPEVTQTPSHQVTQMGQEVILRCVPISNHLYFYWYRQILGQKVEFLVSFYNNEISEKSEIFDDQFSVERPDGSNFTLKIRSTKLEDSAMYFCASSEQRVTGTGGDGYTFGSGTRLTVV.

V gene TRBV6-5 combines with J gene TRBJ1-1; TRBD1 aligns across 10 bases. The J segment lost 1 base and the V segment lost 7 bases, leaving 6 bases of the junction unmatched. This CDR3 is 15 amino acids long. Germline CDR1 is MNHEY and CDR2 is SVGAGI. The CDR3 nucleotides read TGTGCCAGCACCCAGACAGGGGGCTGGAACACTGAAGCTTTCTTT. It codes for CASTQTGGWNTEAFF.

This rearrangement joins TRBV4-3 to TRBJ1-5; 7 nucleotides match TRBD1. CDR1 and CDR2 from the germline V gene are LGHNA and YSLEER. V lost 3 bases to trimming and J lost 2 bases; unmatched junction nucleotides: 4. This CDR3 comprises 15 residues. CDR3 DNA: TGCGCCAGCAGCCATAATACAGGGGGCAATCAGCCCCAGCATTTT. Translation gives CASSHNTGGNQPQHF.

The V call is TRBV6-1, the J call TRBJ2-7; the D is unclear. Germline assignment: CDR1 MNHNS and CDR2 SASEGT. CDR3 length equals 13 residues. The V gene lost 1 base and the J gene lost 4 bases, with 8 bases spanning the gap. CDR3 in amino acids: CASSEGARYEQYF. The DNA for the CDR3 is TGTGCCAGCAGTGAAGGGGCCAGATACGAGCAGTACTTC.

This chain links TRBV15 with TRBJ1-2, with a tentative D call TRBD1 (5 bases). Germline CDR1 reads LNHNV; CDR2 reads YYDKDF (reference sequence). The CDR3 length is 13 residues. Trimming pared 0 bases from V and 8 bases from J, leaving 10 bases between. This chain's CDR3 is CATSRDQRGGYTF. The CDR3 DNA is TGTGCCACCAGCAGAGATCAAAGGGGAGGCTACACCTTC.

The rearrangement joins TRBV7-8 to TRBJ2-3; D is unresolved. V lost 1 base to trimming and J lost 8 bases, with 7 bases between them. Germline V gives CDR1 SGHVS, CDR2 FQNEAQ. This CDR3 has 12 residues. Here the CDR3 reads CASSLGAATQYF. CDR3 bases: TGTGCCAGCAGCTTAGGTGCGGCTACGCAGTATTTT.